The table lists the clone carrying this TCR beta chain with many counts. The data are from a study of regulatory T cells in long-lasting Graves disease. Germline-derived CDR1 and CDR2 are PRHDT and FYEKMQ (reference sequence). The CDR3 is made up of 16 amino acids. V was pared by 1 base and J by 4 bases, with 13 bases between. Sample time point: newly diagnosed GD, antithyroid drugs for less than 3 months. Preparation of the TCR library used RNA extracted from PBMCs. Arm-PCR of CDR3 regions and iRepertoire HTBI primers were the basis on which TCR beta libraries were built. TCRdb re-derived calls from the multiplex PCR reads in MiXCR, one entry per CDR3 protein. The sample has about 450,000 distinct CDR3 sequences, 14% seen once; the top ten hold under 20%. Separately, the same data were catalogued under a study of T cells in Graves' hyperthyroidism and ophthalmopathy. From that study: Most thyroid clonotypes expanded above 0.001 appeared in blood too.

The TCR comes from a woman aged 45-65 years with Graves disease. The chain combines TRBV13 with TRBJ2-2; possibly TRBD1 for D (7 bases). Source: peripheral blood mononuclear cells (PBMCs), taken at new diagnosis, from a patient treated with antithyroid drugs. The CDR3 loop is CASSLEGAGGTGELFF. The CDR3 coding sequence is TGTGCCAGCAGCTTAGAGGGGGCCGGGGGCACCGGGGAGCTGTTTTTT.